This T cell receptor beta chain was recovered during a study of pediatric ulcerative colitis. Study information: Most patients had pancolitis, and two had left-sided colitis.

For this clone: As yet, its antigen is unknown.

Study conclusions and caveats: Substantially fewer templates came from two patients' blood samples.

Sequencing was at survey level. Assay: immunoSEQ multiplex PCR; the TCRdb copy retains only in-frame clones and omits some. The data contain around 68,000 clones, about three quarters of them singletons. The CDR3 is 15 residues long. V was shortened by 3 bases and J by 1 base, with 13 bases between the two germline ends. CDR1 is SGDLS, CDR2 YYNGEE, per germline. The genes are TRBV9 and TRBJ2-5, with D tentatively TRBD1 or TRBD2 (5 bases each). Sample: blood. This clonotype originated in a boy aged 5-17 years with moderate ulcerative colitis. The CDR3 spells CASSEGGGPQETQYF. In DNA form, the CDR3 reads TGTGCCAGCAGCGAGGGTGGGGGTCCCCAAGAGACCCAGTACTTC.